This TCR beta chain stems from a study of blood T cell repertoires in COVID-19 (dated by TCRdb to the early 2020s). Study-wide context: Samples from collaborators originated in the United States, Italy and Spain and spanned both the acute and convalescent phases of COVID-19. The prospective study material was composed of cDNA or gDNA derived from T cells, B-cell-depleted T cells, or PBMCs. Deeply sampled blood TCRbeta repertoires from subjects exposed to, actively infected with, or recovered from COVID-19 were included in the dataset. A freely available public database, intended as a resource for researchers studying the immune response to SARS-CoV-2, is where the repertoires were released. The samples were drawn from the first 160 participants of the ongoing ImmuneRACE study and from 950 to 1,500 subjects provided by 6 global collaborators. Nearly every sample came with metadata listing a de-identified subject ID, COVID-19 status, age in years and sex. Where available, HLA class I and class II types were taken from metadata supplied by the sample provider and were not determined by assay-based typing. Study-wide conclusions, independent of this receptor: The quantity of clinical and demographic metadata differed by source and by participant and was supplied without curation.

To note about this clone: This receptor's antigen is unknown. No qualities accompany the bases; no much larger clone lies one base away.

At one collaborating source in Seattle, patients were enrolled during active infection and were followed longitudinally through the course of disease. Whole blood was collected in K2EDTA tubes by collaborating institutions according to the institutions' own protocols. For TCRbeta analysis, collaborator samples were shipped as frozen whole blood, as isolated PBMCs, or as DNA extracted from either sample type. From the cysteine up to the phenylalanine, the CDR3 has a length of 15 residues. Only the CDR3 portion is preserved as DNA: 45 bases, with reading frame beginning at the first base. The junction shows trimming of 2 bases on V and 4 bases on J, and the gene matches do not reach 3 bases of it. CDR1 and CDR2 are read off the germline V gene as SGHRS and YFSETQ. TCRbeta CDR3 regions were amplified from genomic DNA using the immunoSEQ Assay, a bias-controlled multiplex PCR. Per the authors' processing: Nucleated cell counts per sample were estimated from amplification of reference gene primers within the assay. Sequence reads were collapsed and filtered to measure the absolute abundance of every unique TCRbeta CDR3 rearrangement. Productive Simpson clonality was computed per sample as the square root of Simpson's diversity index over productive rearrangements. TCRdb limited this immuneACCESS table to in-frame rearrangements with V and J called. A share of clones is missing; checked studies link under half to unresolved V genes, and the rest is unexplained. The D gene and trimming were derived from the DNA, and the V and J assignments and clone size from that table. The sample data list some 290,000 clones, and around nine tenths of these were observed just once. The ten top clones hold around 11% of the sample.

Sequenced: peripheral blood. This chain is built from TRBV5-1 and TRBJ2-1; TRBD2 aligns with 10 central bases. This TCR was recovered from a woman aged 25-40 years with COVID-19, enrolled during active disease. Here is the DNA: TGCGCCAGCAGCTTTGAGCGGGAGGGATACAATGAGCAGTTCTTC. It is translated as CASSFEREGYNEQFF.